The 4 T cell receptor beta chains below all came from one sample that was sequenced in a study of blood T cell repertoires in COVID-19. Generated by immunoSEQ multiplex PCR, the TCRdb table keeps only in-frame clones and is missing some. The repertoire holds 80,000 to 100,000 clones, with about 90% as singletons. The specimen sequenced was peripheral blood. These receptors were collected from a human donor with active COVID-19. The donor label of this sample is uncertain.

The chain recombines TRBV7-8 with TRBJ2-5, with 8 bases that match TRBD1. Germline V gene data show CDR1 as SGHVS and CDR2 as FQNEAQ. This CDR3 has 16 residues. V trimming: 1 base; J trimming: 5 bases; junction bases outside the gene matches: 9. DNA for the CDR3: TGTGCCAGCAGCTTAGATCGAGCAGGGGGCTGGGAGACCCAGTACTTC. This codes for CASSLDRAGGWETQYF.

This sequence joins TRBV15 and TRBJ2-2, with a tentative D call TRBD1 (6 bases). Trimming removed 1 base at V and 3 bases at J, with 12 bases between. The CDR3 runs 16 residues. Germline CDR1 reads LNHNV; CDR2 reads YYDKDF (reference sequence). CDR3 nucleotide sequence: TGTGCCACCAGCAGAGGACTTGGGGGCTACACCGGGGAGCTGTTTTTT. It yields the protein CATSRGLGGYTGELFF. Using reference TRBV15 and TRBJ2-2 for the parts outside the CDR3, the full variable domain is DAMVIQNPRYQVTQFGKPVTLSCSQTLNHNVMYWYQQKSSQAPKLLFHYYDKDFNNEADTPDNFQSRRPNTSFCFLDIRSPGLGDTAMYLCATSRGLGGYTGELFFGEGSRLTVL.

The DNA for the CDR3 is TGTGCCAGCAGCTTTAGAGAGGACAATGAGCAGTTCTTC. As protein: CASSFREDNEQFF. This chain links TRBV7-7 with TRBJ2-1, with no clear D. Trimming left V 3 bases short and J 5 bases short, with 8 bases between. The CDR3 has 13 amino acids. Germline V gives CDR1 SSHAT, CDR2 FNYEAQ (reference sequence).

This chain uses TRBV19 with TRBJ1-1, with 8 bases matching TRBD1. From germline, CDR1 is LNHDA and CDR2 SQIVND (reference sequence). J gave up 5 bases and V 1 base, and 6 bases lay outside the gene matches. The CDR3 consists of 15 residues. CDR3 in amino acids: CASSIAITGGTEAFF. The CDR3 DNA sequence: TGTGCCAGTAGTATAGCAATCACAGGGGGGACTGAAGCTTTCTTT.